This T cell receptor (beta chain) originates from a study of blood T cell repertoires in COVID-19. Study-level background: In each case, the material was cDNA or gDNA derived from T cells, B-cell-depleted T cells, or PBMCs.

This clone was recorded a few times. The authors' processing: Amplification with reference gene primers provided the estimates of nucleated cell counts. Only in-frame clones appear in the TCRdb table, and some are missing; sequencing was by immunoSEQ multiplex PCR. V and J calls and clone size follow that table, whereas D and trimming were derived from the DNA. Seen here are over 130,000 clones, 80% to 85% observed once, and the top ten hold roughly 8%. The germline CDR1 and CDR2 sequences are MNHEY and SVGAGI. The CDR3 runs to 15 residues. V lost 7 bases, J lost 7 bases, and 22 bases lay in between. The receptor's source is a human donor in a cohort sampled during active COVID-19. The chain couples TRBV6-5 to TRBJ1-2, with D perhaps matching TRBD1 (6 bases). Sequences were obtained from peripheral blood. The CDR3 loop is CASTLEGQGSGGYTF. In nucleotides, the CDR3 is TGTGCCAGCACCTTAGAAGGCCAGGGGTCGGGTGGCTACACCTTC.